One and the same sample provided the 12 T cell receptor beta chains below, sequenced in a study of tumor and adjacent non-tumor tissue in lung cancer. This sample's RNA came from whole unsorted tissue. A modified ARM-PCR protocol with three rounds of nested PCR amplified TCRbeta. TCRdb re-called the multiplex PCR reads through MiXCR, storing one row per CDR3 protein. The sample gives 75,000 to 95,000 distinct CDR3 sequences, roughly 72% of which show up once; around 9.5% is in the top ten. The material sequenced was lung tumor tissue. The receptors come from a woman aged 40-49 years with non-small cell lung cancer.

This clonotype was recorded once. This chain connects TRBV11-2 to TRBJ1-1; the D is unclear. Trimming shortened V by 3 bases and J by 7 bases, and 18 bases separated the two germline ends. Germline loops: CDR1 SGHAT, CDR2 FQNNGV. CDR3 length: 15 residues. CDR3 region: CASSLSETHRNEAFF. DNA for the CDR3: TGTGCCAGCAGCTTGTCGGAGACCCACCGAAATGAAGCTTTCTTT.

Comments on this clonotype: The conserved closing phenylalanine or tryptophan is absent in this CDR3, likely reflecting a read error. This chain's CDR3 is CASSGIVSFSGANILTL. The DNA of the CDR3 is TGTGCCAGCAGTGGGATCGTTTCCTTCTCTGGGGCCAACATCCTGACTCTC. This sequence joins TRBV6-1 and TRBJ2-6, with D perhaps TRBD1 (5 bases). This CDR3 spans 17 amino acids. CDR1 and CDR2 (germline): MNHNS, SASEGT.

Worth noting for this clonotype: This likely comes from a read error, as the CDR3 has no conserved phenylalanine or tryptophan at its end. The chain joins TRBV11-2 to TRBJ2-7; no reliable D call. CDR1 is SGHAT and CDR2 is FQNNGV in the germline V gene. The CDR3 is made up of 14 amino acids. Trimming pared 4 bases from V and 7 bases from J, leaving 17 bases between. The CDR3 loop is CASSSPKKGWEQYL. For the CDR3, the DNA is TGTGCCAGCAGCTCTCCCAAGAAAGGGTGGGAGCAGTACTTA.

Worth noting for this clonotype: A read error may produce the germline difference seen at one junction end. This chain uses TRBV28 with TRBJ2-1; D may be TRBD1 (6 bases). Germline V gene data show CDR1 as MDHEN and CDR2 as SYDVKM. This CDR3 spans 15 amino acids. Here the CDR3 reads CTSSFHRATRNEQFF. CDR3 nucleotides: TGTACCAGCAGTTTTCACAGGGCTACCCGCAATGAGCAGTTCTTC.

This clonotype was seen at least ten times. V gene TRBV10-3 combines with J gene TRBJ2-7, with unresolved D. V gave up 0 bases and J gave up 3 bases, with 6 bases separating them. The CDR3 runs 13 residues. Looked up from germline, CDR1 is ENHRY and CDR2 is SYGVKD. As DNA, the CDR3 is TGTGCCATCAGTGAGTCAATCAGCTACGAGCAGTACTTC. As protein: CAISESISYEQYF.

V usage is TRBV12-3 or TRBV12-4 and J usage is TRBJ2-1; 10 nucleotides align to TRBD1. The junction had 15 bases not matched to a gene; V was cut back by 6 bases and J by 4 bases. The CDR3 totals 18 residues. For the CDR3, the DNA is TGTGCCAGCAGACCGGGACAGGGGTGGTTAAGCTCTTACAATGAGCAGTTCTTC. It translates to CASRPGQGWLSSYNEQFF.

Note on this clonotype: One base away lies a much larger clone, so this may be a sequencing read error. The chain has TRBV20-1 and TRBJ1-6, with D perhaps TRBD1 (6 bases). V dropped 4 bases and J dropped 7 bases, with 11 bases sitting between them. Per germline, CDR1 DFQATT and CDR2 SNEGSKA (reference sequence). The CDR3 contains 13 residues. The CDR3 DNA reads TGCAGTGCTATTGGGGGGCGGAATTCACCCCTCCACTTT. Translating it yields CSAIGGRNSPLHF.

This clonotype was counted between two and nine times. This chain uses TRBV21-1 with TRBJ1-1. TRBV21-1 counts as a pseudogene. The CDR3 spans 13 residues. The CDR3 sequence: CASSKLAVHGAFF. In DNA form, the CDR3 reads TGTGCCAGCAGCAAATTGGCGGTTCATGGAGCTTTCTTT.

Of note for this clonotype: Mismatch with germline at one junction end may stem from a read error. The J gene is TRBJ2-3, the V gene TRBV5-1; 8 bases map to TRBD1. Germline lookup yields CDR1 SGHRS and CDR2 YFSETQ. The CDR3 extends over 16 amino acids. As DNA, the CDR3 is TGCGCCAGCACCTTGGCCGGGCAGGGGGCCGCAGATACGCAGTATTTT. It codes for CASTLAGQGAADTQYF. Full variable domain (outside the CDR3, taken from reference TRBV5-1 and TRBJ2-3): KAGVTQTPRYLIKTRGQQVTLSCSPISGHRSVSWYQQTPGQGLQFLFEYFSETQRNKGNFPGRFSGRQFSNSRSEMNVSTLELGDSALYLCASTLAGQGAADTQYFGPGTRLTVL.

In the case of this clonotype: The CDR3 does not close with the conserved phenylalanine or tryptophan, likely indicating a read error. This chain links TRBV30 with TRBJ2-2; 11 bases agree with TRBD2. Unmatched junction bases numbered 5, after V lost 3 bases and J lost 2 bases. Looked up from germline, CDR1 is GTSNPN and CDR2 is SVGIG (reference sequence). This CDR3 comprises 16 residues. CDR3 sequence reads: CAWSRGTSGNTGELFL. In DNA form, the CDR3 reads TGTGCCTGGAGCAGAGGGACTAGCGGTAACACCGGGGAGCTGTTTCTT.

This clonotype has only a few counts. Since a much larger clone is just one base distant, this may be a read error. This rearrangement joins TRBV4-1 to TRBJ2-7, with 10 bases matching TRBD1. The CDR3 spans 17 residues. Germline V gene sequence: CDR1 MGHRA, CDR2 YSYEKL. CDR3 DNA sequence: TGCGCCAGCAGCCAACCCCGGGAGACAGGGGGCATCTACGTGCAGTACTTC. Its protein product is CASSQPRETGGIYVQYF.

Note on this clonotype: One end of the junction varies from germline; a read error may be responsible. The J gene is TRBJ2-7, the V gene TRBV7-9; TRBD1 aligns across 9 bases. The CDR3 runs 15 residues. The germline V gene encodes CDR1 SEHNR and CDR2 FQNEAQ (reference sequence). In DNA form, the CDR3 reads TGTACCAGCAGCCCAGGGACAGGGCCCGGGGACGAGCAGTACTTC. Protein product: CTSSPGTGPGDEQYF.